This passage covers 19 T cell receptor beta chains from one sample sequenced in a study of cytomegalovirus exposure and HLA in healthy donors. Primers for the PCR totalled 60 Vbeta and 13 Jbeta. Method: immunoSEQ multiplex PCR; TCRdb's copy keeps in-frame clones and lacks some. The sample yields about 41,000 clones, of which the top ten take up 6% to 6.5%. The sequenced material came from PBMCs. These TCRs come from a man aged 25 to 45 in good health and CMV-seronegative.

V and J are TRBV5-1 and TRBJ2-1; 8 bases agree with TRBD2. J was trimmed by 3 bases and V by 4 bases; bases with no gene match: 6. This CDR3 is 15 amino acids long. CDR1 and CDR2 (germline): SGHRS, YFSETQ. The CDR3 sequence is CASSGSSGSYNEQFF. As DNA, the CDR3 is TGCGCCAGCAGCGGGTCCAGCGGGAGCTACAATGAGCAGTTCTTC.

The chain is built from TRBV19 and TRBJ2-1; TRBD2 matches at 13 bases. The germline V gene encodes CDR1 LNHDA and CDR2 SQIVND (reference sequence). The junction had 2 bases not matched to a gene; V was cut back by 0 bases and J by 6 bases. The CDR3 consists of 16 residues. The DNA for the CDR3 is TGTGCCAGTAGTATAGATAGGACTAGCGGGGGCAATGAGCAGTTCTTC. This encodes CASSIDRTSGGNEQFF.

The genes are TRBV6-1 and TRBJ2-7, with TRBD2 identical over 9 bases. V shed 1 base, J shed 2 bases, and the junction held 3 bases outside the gene matches. Germline assignment: CDR1 MNHNS and CDR2 SASEGT. The CDR3 consists of 15 residues. CDR3 nucleotide sequence: TGTGCCAGCAGTGAAGAACTAGCGGGCGCCTACGAGCAGTACTTC. Translating it yields CASSEELAGAYEQYF.

J is TRBJ2-6 and V is TRBV6-1; D possibly corresponds to TRBD2 (7 bases). Germline CDR1 reads MNHNS; CDR2 reads SASEGT. The CDR3 length is 17 residues. Trimming removed 2 bases at V and 1 base at J, with 12 bases between. Written as DNA, the CDR3 is TGTGCCAGCAGTGAACGAAGGGGGGGGTCTGGGGCCAACGTCCTGACTTTC. Translated: CASSERRGGSGANVLTF.

The chain couples TRBV6-4 to TRBJ2-2; no reliable D call. Germline V gene sequence: CDR1 MRHNA, CDR2 SNTAGT. The V and J ends lost 0 bases and 6 bases respectively, with 5 bases between them. The length of the CDR3 is 13 residues. The CDR3 coding sequence is TGTGCCAGCAGTGACTCCGAGGCCGGGGAGCTGTTTTTT. This sequence encodes CASSDSEAGELFF.

The genes are TRBV18 and TRBJ1-5, with a possible D match to TRBD1 (5 bases). This CDR3 comprises 14 residues. The V gene's germline CDR1 is KGHSH and CDR2 LQKENI. V lost 6 bases and J lost 6, with 15 bases in between. CDR3 in amino acids: CASSSAAGGQPQHF. CDR3 nucleotides: TGTGCCAGCTCGTCCGCGGCCGGGGGTCAGCCCCAGCATTTT.

The chain employs TRBV29-1 and TRBJ2-5; D is perhaps TRBD2 (5 bases). Trimming pared 3 bases from V and 5 bases from J, leaving 16 bases between. The CDR3 consists of 14 residues. The germline CDR1 and CDR2 sequences are SQVTM and ANQGSEA. The CDR3 here is CSVDIPRADETQYF. The DNA for the CDR3 is TGCAGCGTTGATATCCCCCGAGCGGACGAGACCCAGTACTTC.

V is TRBV10-3 and J is TRBJ1-2; no firm D call. Trimming cost V 8 bases and J 6 bases, with 16 bases left between them. The CDR3 loop spans 13 amino acids. Germline CDR1 is ENHRY and CDR2 is SYGVKD. This chain's CDR3 is CAIVRERRDGYTF. The CDR3 DNA is TGTGCCATCGTGCGGGAACGCCGTGATGGCTACACCTTC.

The chain recombines TRBV5-6 with TRBJ2-5; D is possibly TRBD1 (5 bases). This CDR3 is 14 amino acids long. Germline CDR1 is SGHDT and CDR2 is YYEEEE. Trimming stripped 0 bases from V and 0 bases from J, with 6 bases between. CDR3 in amino acids: CASSLEGNQETQYF. In DNA, the CDR3 is TGTGCCAGCAGCTTGGAGGGGAACCAAGAGACCCAGTACTTC.

V is TRBV7-9 and J is TRBJ1-2; TRBD1 agrees at 11 bases. V was clipped by 3 bases and J by 8 bases; unmatched bases: 11. CDR1 and CDR2 from the germline V gene are SEHNR and FQNEAQ (reference sequence). CDR3 size: 16 residues. CDR3 amino acids: CASSLDRTGGAGGYTF. DNA of the CDR3: TGTGCCAGCAGCTTGGACAGGACAGGGGGCGCTGGGGGCTACACCTTC.

The chain has TRBV19 and TRBJ2-1, with TRBD1 matching 7 bases. Germline V lookup: CDR1 LNHDA, CDR2 SQIVND (reference sequence). This CDR3 has 15 residues. Germline trimming cut 6 bases from V and 5 bases from J; bases unmatched to any gene: 10. CDR3 residues: CASSQTGDLDNEQFF. The CDR3 bases are TGTGCCAGTAGCCAAACAGGGGACCTAGACAATGAGCAGTTCTTC.

The rearrangement uses TRBV29-1 and TRBJ2-6; D gene ambiguous. The germline CDR1 and CDR2 sequences are SQVTM and ANQGSEA. The CDR3 has 13 amino acids. The ends were cut back, 4 bases at V and 4 bases at J, with 8 bases in the middle. The CDR3 is CSVAASGANVLTF. CDR3 in DNA: TGCAGCGTTGCTGCGTCCGGGGCCAACGTCCTGACTTTC. Supplemented by reference TRBV29-1 and TRBJ2-6, the full variable domain reads SAVISQKPSRDICQRGTSLTIQCQVDSQVTMMFWYRQQPGQSLTLIATANQGSEATYESGFVIDKFPISRPNLTFSTLTVSNMSPEDSSIYLCSVAASGANVLTFGAGSRLTVL.

The genes are TRBV6-1 and TRBJ1-2; possible D gene TRBD1, 6 bases. The germline V gene encodes CDR1 MNHNS and CDR2 SASEGT. Between the trimmed V and J ends, which lost 4 bases and 3 bases, there was a span of 9 bases. The CDR3 totals 13 residues. The CDR3 sequence is CASSGTGYYGYTF. The CDR3 region has the DNA TGTGCCAGCAGTGGAACAGGGTACTATGGCTACACCTTC.

V gene TRBV6-5 combines with J gene TRBJ2-7; tentative D call: TRBD2 (5 bases). This CDR3 contains 14 residues. Trimming took off 0 bases at V and 4 bases at J, with 10 bases between the two ends. Germline CDR1 reads MNHEY; CDR2 reads SVGAGI. CDR3 coding DNA: TGTGCCAGCAGTTACTCGAATCGGGGATACGAGCAGTACTTC. Encoded protein: CASSYSNRGYEQYF.

The rearrangement uses TRBV25-1 and TRBJ1-2; D possibly corresponds to TRBD1 (6 bases). Germline-derived CDR1 and CDR2 are MGHDK and SYGVNS. The V and J ends lost 4 bases and 7 bases respectively, with 10 bases between them. The CDR3 extends over 12 amino acids. Here the CDR3 reads CASSGPGVGYTF. CDR3 nucleotides: TGTGCCAGCAGTGGACCAGGGGTTGGCTACACCTTC.

This chain connects TRBV4-3 to TRBJ2-7; 7 nucleotides align to TRBD1. The trim removed 0 bases at V and 1 base at J, leaving 6 bases unmatched. CDR3 length: 16 amino acids. Germline CDR1 reads LGHNA; CDR2 reads YSLEER. CDR3 residues: CASSQEYPQGSYEQYF. As DNA, the CDR3 is TGCGCCAGCAGCCAAGAATATCCACAGGGGTCCTACGAGCAGTACTTC.

The chain links TRBV4-3 to TRBJ2-4; weak D call: TRBD2 (5 bases). This CDR3 has 17 residues. The V and J ends lost 0 bases and 2 bases respectively, with 14 bases between them. Looked up from germline, CDR1 is LGHNA and CDR2 is YSLEER. Written as DNA, the CDR3 is TGCGCCAGCAGCCAAGATCCCCCCGAGGGAACCAAAAACATTCAGTACTTC. Encoded protein: CASSQDPPEGTKNIQYF.

The CDR3 coding sequence is TGTGCCAGCAGTTACTCGGACAGCCCGAACACTGAAGCTTTCTTT. Its protein is CASSYSDSPNTEAFF. V is TRBV6-5 and J is TRBJ1-1, with D maybe TRBD1 (6 bases). Trimming left V 0 bases short and J 1 base short, with 9 bases between. Germline V gives CDR1 MNHEY, CDR2 SVGAGI. CDR3 length: 15 residues.

The chain joins TRBV5-1 to TRBJ2-7; tentative D call: TRBD2 (5 bases). CDR1 SGHRS and CDR2 YFSETQ come from the germline V gene. This CDR3 is built from 16 residues. The V end was cut by 0 bases, the J end by 2 bases, with 15 bases between. This chain's CDR3 is CASSLEPATRAYEQYF. The CDR3 DNA reads TGCGCCAGCAGCTTGGAGCCGGCCACGCGGGCCTACGAGCAGTACTTC.